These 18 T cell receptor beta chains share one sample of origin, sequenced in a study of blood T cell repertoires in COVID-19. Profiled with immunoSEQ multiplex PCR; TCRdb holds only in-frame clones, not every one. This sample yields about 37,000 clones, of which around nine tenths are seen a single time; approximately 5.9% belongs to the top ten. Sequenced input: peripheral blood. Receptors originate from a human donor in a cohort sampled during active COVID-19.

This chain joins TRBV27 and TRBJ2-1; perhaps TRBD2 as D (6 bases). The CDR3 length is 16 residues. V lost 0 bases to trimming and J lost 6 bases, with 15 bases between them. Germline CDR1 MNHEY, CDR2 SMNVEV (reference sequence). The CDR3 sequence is CASSLSPGLPINEQFF. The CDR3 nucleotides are TGTGCCAGCAGTTTATCCCCGGGACTCCCGATCAATGAGCAGTTCTTC.

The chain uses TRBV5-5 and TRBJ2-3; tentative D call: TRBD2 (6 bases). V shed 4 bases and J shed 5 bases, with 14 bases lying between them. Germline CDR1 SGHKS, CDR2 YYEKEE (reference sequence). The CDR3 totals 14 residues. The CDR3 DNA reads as TGTGCCAGCAGCCGTCTGGAGGGGCAAGATACGCAGTATTTT. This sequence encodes CASSRLEGQDTQYF.

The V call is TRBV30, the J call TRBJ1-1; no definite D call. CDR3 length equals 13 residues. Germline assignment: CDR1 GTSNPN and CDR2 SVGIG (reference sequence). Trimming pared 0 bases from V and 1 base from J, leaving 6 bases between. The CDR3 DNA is TGTGCCTGGAGTGTGCAGGAGAACACTGAAGCTTTCTTT. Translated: CAWSVQENTEAFF.

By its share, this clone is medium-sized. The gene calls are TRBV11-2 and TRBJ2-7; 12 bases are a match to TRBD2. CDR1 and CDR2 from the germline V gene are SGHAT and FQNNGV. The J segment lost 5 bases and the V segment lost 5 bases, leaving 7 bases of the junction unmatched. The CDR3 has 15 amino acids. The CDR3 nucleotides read TGTGCCAGCAGCACTACTAGCGGGAGGATTAACGAGCAGTACTTC. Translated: CASSTTSGRINEQYF.

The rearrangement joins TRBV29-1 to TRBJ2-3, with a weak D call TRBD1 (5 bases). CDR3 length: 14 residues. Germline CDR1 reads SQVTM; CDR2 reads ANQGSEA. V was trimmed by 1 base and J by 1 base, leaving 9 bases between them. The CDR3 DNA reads TGCAGCGTTGAAGGCAGGGTAGGCACAGATACGCAGTATTTT. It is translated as CSVEGRVGTDTQYF.

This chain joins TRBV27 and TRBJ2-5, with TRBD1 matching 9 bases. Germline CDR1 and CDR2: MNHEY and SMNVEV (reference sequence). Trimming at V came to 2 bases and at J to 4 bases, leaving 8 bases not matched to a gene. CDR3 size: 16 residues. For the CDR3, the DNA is TGTGCCAGCAGTTTAACTAACAGGGGGCGCGGAGAGACCCAGTACTTC. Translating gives CASSLTNRGRGETQYF.

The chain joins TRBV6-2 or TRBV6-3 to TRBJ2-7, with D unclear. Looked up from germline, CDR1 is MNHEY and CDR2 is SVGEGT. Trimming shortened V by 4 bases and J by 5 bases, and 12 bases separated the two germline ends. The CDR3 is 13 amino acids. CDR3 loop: CASSWIGENEQYF. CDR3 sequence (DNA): TGTGCCAGCAGTTGGATTGGAGAGAACGAGCAGTACTTC.

The chain's CDR3 is CASSAGQGMNTEAFF. The CDR3 region has the DNA TGCGCCAGCAGCGCCGGACAGGGAATGAACACTGAAGCTTTCTTT. J is TRBJ1-1 and V is TRBV4-1; TRBD1 matches 8 bases. CDR3 size: 15 residues. Germline CDR1 reads MGHRA; CDR2 reads YSYEKL. The trim removed 5 bases at V and 0 bases at J, leaving 5 bases unmatched.

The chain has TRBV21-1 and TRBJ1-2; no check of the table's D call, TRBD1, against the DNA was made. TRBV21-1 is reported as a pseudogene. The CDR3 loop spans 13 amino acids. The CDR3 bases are TGTGCCAACGAAACGGGACAGGGGAATGGCTACACCTTC. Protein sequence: CANETGQGNGYTF.

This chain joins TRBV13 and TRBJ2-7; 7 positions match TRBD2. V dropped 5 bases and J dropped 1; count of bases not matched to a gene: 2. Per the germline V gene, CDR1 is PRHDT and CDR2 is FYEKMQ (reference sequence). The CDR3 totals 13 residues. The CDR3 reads CASSLGLSYEQYF. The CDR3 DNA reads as TGTGCCAGCAGCCTGGGACTATCCTACGAGCAGTACTTC.

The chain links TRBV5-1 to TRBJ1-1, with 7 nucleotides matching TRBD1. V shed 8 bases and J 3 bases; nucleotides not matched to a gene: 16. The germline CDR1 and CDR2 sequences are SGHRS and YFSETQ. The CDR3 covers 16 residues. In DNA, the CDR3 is TGCGCCAGTAATATCCGACAGGGAGGTATGGACACTGAAGCTTTCTTT. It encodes CASNIRQGGMDTEAFF.

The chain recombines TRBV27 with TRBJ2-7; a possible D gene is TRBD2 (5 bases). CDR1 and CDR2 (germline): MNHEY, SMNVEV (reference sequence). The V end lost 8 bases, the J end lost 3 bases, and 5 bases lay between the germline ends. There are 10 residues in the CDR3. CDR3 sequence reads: CASGLYEQYF. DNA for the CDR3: TGTGCCAGCGGACTCTACGAGCAGTACTTC.

In DNA form, the CDR3 reads TGTGCCAGCAGCGCAGGACCGGGACAGGTTATCGGGGAGCTGTTTTTT. It yields the protein CASSAGPGQVIGELFF. This chain connects TRBV9 to TRBJ2-2, with 8 bases matching TRBD1. The V gene's germline CDR1 is SGDLS and CDR2 YYNGEE. Trimming cost V 3 bases and J 7 bases; bases outside gene matches: 11. This CDR3 comprises 16 residues. The full variable domain, its missing parts supplied by reference TRBV9 and TRBJ2-2, is DSGVTQTPKHLITATGQRVTLRCSPRSGDLSVYWYQQSLDQGLQFLIQYYNGEERAKGNILERFSAQQFPDLHSELNLSSLELGDSALYFCASSAGPGQVIGELFFGEGSRLTVL.

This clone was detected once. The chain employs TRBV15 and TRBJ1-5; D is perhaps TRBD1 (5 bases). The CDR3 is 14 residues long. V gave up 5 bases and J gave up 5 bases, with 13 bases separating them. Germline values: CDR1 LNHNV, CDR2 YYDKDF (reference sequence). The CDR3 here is CATSLGGGDQPQHF. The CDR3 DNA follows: TGTGCCACCAGCTTGGGGGGAGGGGATCAGCCCCAGCATTTT.

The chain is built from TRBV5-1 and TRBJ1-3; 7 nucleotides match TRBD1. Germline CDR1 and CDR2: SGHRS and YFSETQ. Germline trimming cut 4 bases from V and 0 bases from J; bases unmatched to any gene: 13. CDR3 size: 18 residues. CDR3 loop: CASSPTGAPKVSGNTIYF. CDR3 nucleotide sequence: TGCGCCAGCAGCCCTACAGGGGCGCCTAAGGTCTCTGGAAACACCATATATTTT. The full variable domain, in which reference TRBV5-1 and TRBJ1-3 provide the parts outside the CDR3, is KAGVTQTPRYLIKTRGQQVTLSCSPISGHRSVSWYQQTPGQGLQFLFEYFSETQRNKGNFPGRFSGRQFSNSRSEMNVSTLELGDSALYLCASSPTGAPKVSGNTIYFGEGSWLTVV.

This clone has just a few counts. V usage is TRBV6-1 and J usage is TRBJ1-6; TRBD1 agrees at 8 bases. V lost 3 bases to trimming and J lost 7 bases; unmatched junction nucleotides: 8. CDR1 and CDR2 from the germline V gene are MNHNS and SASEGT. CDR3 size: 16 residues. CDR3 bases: TGTGCCAGCAGTGACCTCCAGGGGGCTGGGAATTCACCCCTCCACTTT. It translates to CASSDLQGAGNSPLHF.

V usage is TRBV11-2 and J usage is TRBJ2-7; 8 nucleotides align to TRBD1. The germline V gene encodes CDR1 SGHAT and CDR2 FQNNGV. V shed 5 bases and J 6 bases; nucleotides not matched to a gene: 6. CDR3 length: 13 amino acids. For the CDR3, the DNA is TGTGCCAGCAGCCTCAGGGGGCCGGTCGAGCAGTACTTC. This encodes CASSLRGPVEQYF. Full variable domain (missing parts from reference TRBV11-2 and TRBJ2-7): EAGVAQSPRYKIIEKRQSVAFWCNPISGHATLYWYQQILGQGPKLLIQFQNNGVVDDSQLPKDRFSAERLKGVDSTLKIQPAKLEDSAVYLCASSLRGPVEQYFGPGTRLTVT.

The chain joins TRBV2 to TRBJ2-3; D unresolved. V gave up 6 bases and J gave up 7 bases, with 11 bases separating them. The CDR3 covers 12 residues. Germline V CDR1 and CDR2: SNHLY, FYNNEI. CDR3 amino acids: CASSPPENTQYF. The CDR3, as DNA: TGTGCCAGCAGCCCCCCGGAGAATACGCAGTATTTT.